This T cell receptor (beta chain) was recovered during a study of CD8+CD57+ T cells in acquired aplastic anemia. Template material for TCR beta VDJ and CDR3 profiling consisted of genomic DNA. TCRdb reprocessed the reads with MiXCR, giving one entry per CDR3 protein. The sample has about 270,000 distinct CDR3 sequences, 45% to 65% seen once. The V gene's germline CDR1 is MNHEY and CDR2 SVGAGI. This CDR3 comprises 13 residues. V was clipped by 6 bases and J by 12 bases, with 20 bases between them. The sequence derives from a human donor with severe aplastic anemia or a healthy control (not recorded which). The chain joins TRBV6-5 to TRBJ1-1, with a possible D match to TRBD1 (5 bases). The sample taken for sequencing was sorted CD4+, CD8+, or CD8+CD57+ T cells (not recorded which) from PBMCs. The CDR3 region is CASSLSGRGETFF. The CDR3 nucleotides read TGTGCCAGCAGCCTCTCAGGGCGGGGTGAGACTTTCTTT.